This T cell receptor beta chain was observed in a study of T cell repertoires in cytomegalovirus infection. Study-wide background: Public TCR beta signatures marked donors with CMV infection and the matching HLA. Study outcomes and limitations: Using cumulative public TCR beta family frequency, the authors identified those who carried CMV together with the relevant HLA. What dominated the ex vivo response were HLA-C-restricted CMV-specific TCR beta clonotypes.

MiXCR, applied by TCRdb to the reads, yields one record per CDR3 protein. Seen here are some 390,000 distinct CDR3 sequences, around a sixth observed once, and the top ten hold roughly 9%. This clonotype has ten or more counts. What it binds is unknown. The V end lost 5 bases, the J end lost 0 bases, and 7 bases lay between the germline ends. Per the germline V gene, CDR1 is SEHNR and CDR2 is FQNEAQ (reference sequence). The CDR3 runs 13 residues. This TCR came from a human donor in good health (CMV status not recorded). Some clones in this sample may be carry-over from other donors' samples. Sequenced sample: PBMCs. The chain links TRBV7-9 to TRBJ1-1; D unresolved. In DNA form, the CDR3 reads TGTGCCAGCAGCGCCCGACTGAACACTGAAGCTTTCTTT. It codes for CASSARLNTEAFF.